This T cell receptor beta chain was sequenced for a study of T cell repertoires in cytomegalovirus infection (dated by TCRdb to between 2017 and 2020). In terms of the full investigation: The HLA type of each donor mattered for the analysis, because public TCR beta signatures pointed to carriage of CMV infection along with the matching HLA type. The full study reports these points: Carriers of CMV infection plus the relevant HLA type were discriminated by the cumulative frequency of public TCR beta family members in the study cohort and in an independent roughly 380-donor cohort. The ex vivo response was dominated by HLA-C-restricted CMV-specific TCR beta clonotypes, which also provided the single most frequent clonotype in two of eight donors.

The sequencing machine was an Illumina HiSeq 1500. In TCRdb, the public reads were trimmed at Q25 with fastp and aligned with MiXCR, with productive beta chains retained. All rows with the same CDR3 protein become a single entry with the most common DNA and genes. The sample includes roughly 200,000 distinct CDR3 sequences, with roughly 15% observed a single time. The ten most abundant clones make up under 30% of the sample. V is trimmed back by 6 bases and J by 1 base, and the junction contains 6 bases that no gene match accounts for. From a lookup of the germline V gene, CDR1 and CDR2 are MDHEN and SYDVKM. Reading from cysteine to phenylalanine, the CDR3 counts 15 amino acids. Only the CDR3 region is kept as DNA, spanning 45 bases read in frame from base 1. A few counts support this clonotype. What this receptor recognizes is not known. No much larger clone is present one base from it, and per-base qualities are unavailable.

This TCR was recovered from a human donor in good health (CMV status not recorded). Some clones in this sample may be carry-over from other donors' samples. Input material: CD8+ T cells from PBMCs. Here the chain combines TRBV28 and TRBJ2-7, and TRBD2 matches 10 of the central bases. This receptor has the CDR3 CASRDTSGISYEQYF. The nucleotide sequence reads TGTGCCAGCAGGGATACTAGCGGGATTTCCTACGAGCAGTACTTC.